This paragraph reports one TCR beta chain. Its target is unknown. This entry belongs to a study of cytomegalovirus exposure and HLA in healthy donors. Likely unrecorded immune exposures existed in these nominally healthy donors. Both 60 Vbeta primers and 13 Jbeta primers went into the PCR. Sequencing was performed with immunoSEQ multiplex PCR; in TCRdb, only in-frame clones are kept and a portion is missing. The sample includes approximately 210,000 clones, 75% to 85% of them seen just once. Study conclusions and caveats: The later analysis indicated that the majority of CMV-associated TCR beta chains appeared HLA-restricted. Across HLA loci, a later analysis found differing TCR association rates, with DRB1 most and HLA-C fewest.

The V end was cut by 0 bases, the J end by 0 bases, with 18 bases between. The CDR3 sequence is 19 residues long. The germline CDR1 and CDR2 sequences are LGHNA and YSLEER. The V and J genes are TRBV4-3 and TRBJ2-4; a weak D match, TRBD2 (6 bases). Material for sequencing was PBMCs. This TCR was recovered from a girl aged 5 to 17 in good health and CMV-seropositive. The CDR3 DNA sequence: TGCGCCAGCAGCCAAGATTTGCCGGCGGGGAAACTAGCCAAAAACATTCAGTACTTC. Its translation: CASSQDLPAGKLAKNIQYF.